Listed here is a single T cell receptor beta chain. The source of the sample is a study of blood T cells in healthy people across ages. CDR1 SGHTA and CDR2 FQGNSA come from the germline V gene. The CDR3 runs to 19 residues. A second PCR of about 7 to 12 cycles used a sample-barcoded 5' primer and a J-beta primer mix. MiXCR, run by TCRdb on the 5' RACE reads, gives a single entry per CDR3 protein. Of 1.5 million to 2 million distinct CDR3 sequences listed, about 28% are singletons. The clonotype was recovered from a woman in her thirties in good health. Sequencing input: blood. The V gene is TRBV7-2, the J gene TRBJ2-4; 14 bases fit TRBD2. The DNA matches TRBJ2-7 better at its end, which makes the J call doubtful. DNA of the CDR3: TGTGCCAGCAGTTTAAGGACTAGCGGGAGGACCATGCAGGCCCACGAGCAGTACTTC. Its protein is CASSLRTSGRTMQAHEQYF.